Presented here are 31 T cell receptor beta chains from one specimen sequenced in a study of blood T cells in healthy people across ages. Next came a second PCR, run for about 7 to 12 cycles, which used a sample-barcoded 5' primer along with a J-beta primer mix. TCRdb reprocessed the 5' RACE reads via MiXCR and lists one record per CDR3 protein. The sample has about 640,000 distinct CDR3 sequences; around 54% are singletons. Material: blood. These receptors originate from a man between 60 and 75 years old in good health.

This chain uses TRBV6-1 with TRBJ2-1; D unresolved. The length of the CDR3 is 14 residues. In germline, CDR1 is MNHNS, CDR2 SASEGT. The V gene lost 7 bases and the J gene lost 5 bases, with 15 bases spanning the gap. In DNA, the CDR3 is TGTGCCAGCACTCAGTACGGGTCCCACAATGAGCAGTTCTTC. Protein product: CASTQYGSHNEQFF.

This clonotype came up many times. The chain carries TRBV6-5 and TRBJ2-7, with 7 bases lining up with TRBD1. Unmatched junction bases numbered 4, after V lost 4 bases and J lost 4 bases. Germline V gene lookup returns CDR1 MNHEY and CDR2 SVGAGI. The CDR3 totals 13 residues. CDR3 loop: CASSFEQGYEQYF. CDR3 sequence (DNA): TGTGCCAGCAGTTTCGAACAGGGGTACGAGCAGTACTTC.

The chain has TRBV7-9 and TRBJ2-3; D uncertain. The CDR3 is made up of 14 amino acids. Germline V gene sequence: CDR1 SEHNR, CDR2 FQNEAQ (reference sequence). Trimming cost V 3 bases and J 6 bases, with 13 bases left between them. The CDR3 bases are TGTGCCAGCAGCTTGGGTTACAATTCGGATACGCAGTATTTT. Translated, it gives CASSLGYNSDTQYF.

The V and J genes are TRBV20-1 and TRBJ1-2, with TRBD1 matching 7 bases. The V gene's germline CDR1 is DFQATT and CDR2 SNEGSKA (reference sequence). V shed 0 bases, J shed 2 bases, and the junction held 3 bases outside the gene matches. This CDR3 has 14 amino acids. The CDR3 spells CSARDTGENYGYTF. The DNA for the CDR3 is TGCAGTGCTAGAGATACAGGGGAGAACTATGGCTACACCTTC.

This chain uses TRBV11-2 with TRBJ2-3, with D uncertain. V was cut by 5 bases and J by 8 bases, with 14 bases left in between. This CDR3 region has 13 residues. CDR1 and CDR2 (germline): SGHAT, FQNNGV. The CDR3 here is CASSGPRSGTQYF. CDR3 nucleotide sequence: TGTGCCAGCAGCGGACCTAGGAGTGGTACGCAGTATTTT.

This clonotype was seen a handful of times. The V call is TRBV2, the J call TRBJ1-1, with 7 bases aligning to TRBD1. Trimming removed 5 bases from V and 5 bases from J; junction bases left unmatched: 5. The CDR3 is 13 amino acids. Germline CDR1 reads SNHLY; CDR2 reads FYNNEI. CDR3 in DNA: TGTGCCAGCAGTTGGGCAGGGGGGACTGAAGCTTTCTTT. Its translation: CASSWAGGTEAFF.

This chain connects TRBV9 to TRBJ2-6; the D is unclear. The CDR3 is 15 amino acids. CDR1 is SGDLS, CDR2 YYNGEE, per germline. V was cut by 4 bases and J by 0 bases, with 8 bases left in between. DNA of the CDR3: TGTGCCAGCAGCCCGATAATCTCTGGGGCCAACGTCCTGACTTTC. It is translated as CASSPIISGANVLTF.

The chain combines TRBV10-3 with TRBJ2-3, with TRBD2 matching 7 bases. CDR1 is ENHRY and CDR2 is SYGVKD in the germline V gene. V shed 6 bases, J shed 2 bases, and the junction held 8 bases outside the gene matches. The CDR3 spans 15 residues. Here the CDR3 reads CAISHERGSTDTQYF. In nucleotides, the CDR3 is TGTGCCATCAGCCACGAGCGGGGCTCCACAGATACGCAGTATTTT.

This chain uses TRBV2 with TRBJ1-2; D uncertain. The V end was cut by 4 bases, the J end by 3 bases, with 9 bases between. Germline CDR1 SNHLY, CDR2 FYNNEI. The CDR3 extends over 13 amino acids. CDR3 DNA: TGTGCCAGCAGTGGGGAGGCGGACTATGGCTACACCTTC. Translated, it gives CASSGEADYGYTF.

The chain links TRBV29-1 to TRBJ2-1; the D gene is possibly TRBD1 (6 bases). Looked up from germline, CDR1 is SQVTM and CDR2 is ANQGSEA. V lost 5 bases, J lost 9 bases, and 20 bases lay in between. This CDR3 comprises 14 residues. In nucleotides, the CDR3 is TGCAGCGTTCGGACCGCCTTGGGGGCTGGTGAGCAGTTCTTC. Translating gives CSVRTALGAGEQFF.

CDR3 residues: CASSSGQRVGETQYF. The CDR3 nucleotides read TGTGCCAGCAGCTCGGGACAGCGGGTAGGGGAGACCCAGTACTTC. V usage is TRBV7-9 and J usage is TRBJ2-5; possibly TRBD1 for D (7 bases). This CDR3 is 15 amino acids long. V lost 4 bases and J 5 bases, leaving 17 bases between the germline ends. Germline lookup yields CDR1 SEHNR and CDR2 FQNEAQ (reference sequence). Filled out from reference TRBV7-9 and TRBJ2-5, the complete variable domain reads DTGVSQNPRHKITKRGQNVTFRCDPISEHNRLYWYRQTLGQGPEFLTYFQNEAQLEKSRLLSDRFSAERPKGSFSTLEIQRTEQGDSAMYLCASSSGQRVGETQYFGPGTRLLVL.

This clonotype was observed a few times. The V and J genes are TRBV9 and TRBJ2-3; 7 bases match TRBD2. CDR1 SGDLS and CDR2 YYNGEE come from the germline V gene. The CDR3 is 15 residues long. After removal of 7 bases from V and 0 bases from J, the junction contained 8 bases not matched to a gene. CDR3 in amino acids: CASSGGLLSTDTQYF. CDR3 nucleotides: TGTGCCAGCTCGGGGGGTCTCCTTAGCACAGATACGCAGTATTTT.

The chain recombines TRBV7-8 with TRBJ1-1; TRBD1 is a possible D gene (6 bases). The V gene's germline CDR1 is SGHVS and CDR2 FQNEAQ. This CDR3 comprises 16 residues. The V and J ends lost 5 bases and 1 base respectively, with 17 bases between them. The CDR3 sequence is CASSLYGGQGNTEAFF. The CDR3 nucleotides read TGTGCCAGCAGCCTTTACGGGGGGCAAGGGAACACTGAAGCTTTCTTT.

The V gene is TRBV6-5, the J gene TRBJ1-5; no definite D call. The V end was cut by 0 bases, the J end by 2 bases, with 8 bases between. Germline assignment: CDR1 MNHEY and CDR2 SVGAGI. The CDR3 has 15 residues. The CDR3 region has the DNA TGTGCCAGCAGTTACTCCGGGTTGGGCAATCAGCCCCAGCATTTT. It translates to CASSYSGLGNQPQHF.

The chain links TRBV5-4 to TRBJ2-5; D tentatively reads TRBD1 or TRBD2 (6 bases each). There are 14 residues in the CDR3. The V and J ends lost 1 base and 6 bases respectively, with 13 bases between them. Germline V gene lookup returns CDR1 SGHNT and CDR2 YYREEE (reference sequence). The CDR3 DNA is TGTGCCAGCAGCTTGCGGGGGCGCGAGAAGACCCAGTACTTC. Translation gives CASSLRGREKTQYF.

With respect to this clonotype: Compared with germline, one end of the junction differs, possibly owing to a read error. The chain joins TRBV5-1 to TRBJ2-1, with 10 bases identical to TRBD2. From germline, CDR1 is SGHRS and CDR2 YFSETQ. The CDR3 totals 18 residues. The CDR3: CASSFLPSGGVSYTEQFF. The CDR3 DNA is TGCGCCAGCAGCTTTTTGCCCAGCGGGGGGGTCTCCTACACTGAGCAGTTCTTC.

Only a few counts were recorded for this clonotype. The chain joins TRBV7-2 to TRBJ2-5, with D maybe TRBD2 (5 bases). Germline CDR1 and CDR2: SGHTA and FQGNSA. Trimming cost V 3 bases and J 5 bases, with 22 bases left between them. The CDR3 runs 17 residues. The CDR3, as DNA: TGTGCCAGCAGCTTGGGTATGACGGATCGAGGGTTGGAGACCCAGTACTTC. Its protein is CASSLGMTDRGLETQYF.

The chain carries TRBV9 and TRBJ1-2; D ambiguous. Germline lookup yields CDR1 SGDLS and CDR2 YYNGEE. V was trimmed by 4 bases and J by 4 bases, leaving 17 bases between them. This CDR3 spans 15 amino acids. The CDR3 coding sequence is TGTGCCAGCAGCCCGAGAGAGGGCTGGAGCTATGGCTACACCTTC. This codes for CASSPREGWSYGYTF.

The V call is TRBV10-2, the J call TRBJ2-5, with TRBD1 as a possible D gene (6 bases). Germline CDR1 is WSHSY and CDR2 is SAAADI. This CDR3 contains 13 residues. The V gene lost 10 bases and the J gene lost 5 bases, with 17 bases spanning the gap. In nucleotides, the CDR3 is TGCGCCACCCAGAGGGGGATTGGCGAGACCCAGTACTTC. Encoded protein: CATQRGIGETQYF.

V gene TRBV12-3 or TRBV12-4 combines with J gene TRBJ2-3; either TRBD1 or TRBD2 may supply D (7 bases each). The CDR3 is 13 amino acids. V was trimmed by 5 bases and J by 10 bases, leaving 16 bases between them. Here the CDR3 reads CASSPRQGGAQYF. The DNA of the CDR3 is TGTGCCAGCAGTCCCCGACAGGGAGGGGCGCAGTATTTT.

The rearrangement uses TRBV11-3 and TRBJ2-5; TRBD1 matches at 8 bases. The V and J ends lost 4 bases and 5 bases, in that order; junction bases with no gene match: 9. This CDR3 is 15 amino acids long. CDR1 is SGHNT, CDR2 YENEEA, per germline. CDR3 sequence (DNA): TGTGCCAGCAGCTCCAGGACAGGGCAGGGGGAGACCCAGTACTTC. This codes for CASSSRTGQGETQYF. The full variable domain, with the rest looked up from reference TRBV11-3 and TRBJ2-5, is EAGVVQSPRYKIIEKKQPVAFWCNPISGHNTLYWYLQNLGQGPELLIRYENEEAVDDSQLPKDRFSAERLKGVDSTLKIQPAELGDSAVYLCASSSRTGQGETQYFGPGTRLLVL.

This clonotype appeared a few times. The chain employs TRBV10-3 and TRBJ1-2; D might be TRBD1 (6 bases). Trimming left V 2 bases short and J 4 bases short, with 8 bases between. The CDR3 contains 13 residues. The V gene's germline CDR1 is ENHRY and CDR2 SYGVKD. In nucleotides, the CDR3 is TGTGCCATCAGTGAGCAGGGGACCTATGGCTACACCTTC. This translates into CAISEQGTYGYTF.

This clonotype has a handful of counts. The chain combines TRBV4-1 with TRBJ2-5, with 9 nucleotides matching TRBD2. With 0 bases clipped from V and 1 base from J, the junction kept 9 bases outside the gene matches. Germline CDR1 reads MGHRA; CDR2 reads YSYEKL. CDR3 length: 18 residues. This CDR3 reads CASSQDLLAGAFQETQYF. CDR3 DNA: TGCGCCAGCAGCCAAGATCTATTAGCGGGGGCCTTCCAAGAGACCCAGTACTTC.

This chain uses TRBV27 with TRBJ2-7; possibly TRBD2 for D (6 bases). The DNA matches TRBJ2-5 better at its end, which makes the J call doubtful. Germline V gives CDR1 MNHEY, CDR2 SMNVEV (reference sequence). The CDR3 sequence is 13 residues long. The CDR3, as DNA: TGTGCCAGCAGTTTAATAGCGGCAGAGACCCAGTACTTC. Translation gives CASSLIAAETQYF.

This sequence joins TRBV3-1 and TRBJ2-2; tentatively, D is TRBD2 (5 bases). Germline V lookup: CDR1 LGHDT, CDR2 YNNKEL (reference sequence). The CDR3 loop spans 15 amino acids. The V end lost 4 bases, the J end lost 7 bases, and 16 bases lay between the germline ends. The CDR3 DNA is TGTGCCAGCAGCCGGGCGAGACTTGCGGGCGGGGAGCTGTTTTTT. Its translation: CASSRARLAGGELFF. The full variable domain, with the rest looked up from reference TRBV3-1 and TRBJ2-2, is DTAVSQTPKYLVTQMGNDKSIKCEQNLGHDTMYWYKQDSKKFLKIMFSYNNKELIINETVPNRFSPKSPDKAHLNLHINSLELGDSAVYFCASSRARLAGGELFFGEGSRLTVL.

V usage is TRBV11-2 and J usage is TRBJ2-7; no clear D gene. V was clipped by 6 bases and J by 10 bases, with 10 bases between them. This CDR3 has 10 amino acids. From germline, CDR1 is SGHAT and CDR2 FQNNGV. The CDR3 region has the DNA TGTGCCAGCAGTCAAAGCGCCCAGTACTTC. Amino acids: CASSQSAQYF.

The chain links TRBV5-1 to TRBJ1-3; D unresolved. Germline V gene lookup returns CDR1 SGHRS and CDR2 YFSETQ. V was shortened by 5 bases and J by 1 base, with 7 bases between the two germline ends. The CDR3 runs to 13 residues. CDR3 in DNA: TGCGCCAGCAGTCTTGGGTCTGGAAACACCATATATTTT. This translates into CASSLGSGNTIYF.

The chain carries TRBV6-6 and TRBJ2-7; D assignment may be TRBD1 or TRBD2 (5 bases each). Germline lookup yields CDR1 MNHNY and CDR2 SVGAGI (reference sequence). Deletions cut 4 bases from V and 7 bases from J, with 20 bases between. The CDR3 spans 15 residues. The CDR3 spells CASSSVGTGRREQYF. As DNA, the CDR3 is TGTGCCAGCAGTTCCGTGGGGACGGGCCGGCGAGAGCAGTACTTC.

The chain recombines TRBV5-1 with TRBJ2-7; D is perhaps TRBD2 (5 bases). The CDR3 extends over 14 amino acids. The ends were cut back, 4 bases at V and 7 bases at J, with 18 bases in the middle. The V gene's germline CDR1 is SGHRS and CDR2 YFSETQ. CDR3: CASSEDSWGLEQYF. CDR3 DNA: TGCGCCAGCAGCGAGGACTCTTGGGGATTGGAGCAGTACTTC. Drawing the rest from reference TRBV5-1 and TRBJ2-7, the complete variable domain is KAGVTQTPRYLIKTRGQQVTLSCSPISGHRSVSWYQQTPGQGLQFLFEYFSETQRNKGNFPGRFSGRQFSNSRSEMNVSTLELGDSALYLCASSEDSWGLEQYFGPGTRLTVT.

This clonotype was seen a handful of times. The chain employs TRBV25-1 and TRBJ2-5; D is uncertain. The closer fit of TRBJ2-7 to the DNA end suggests the J call may be wrong. This CDR3 contains 13 residues. Germline V CDR1 and CDR2: MGHDK, SYGVNS. The CDR3 spells CASRGSPSYEQYF. The CDR3 DNA reads TGTGCCAGCAGGGGATCCCCTTCCTACGAGCAGTACTTC.

This clonotype was found many times. The J gene is TRBJ2-5, the V gene TRBV20-1; D uncertain. Per germline, CDR1 DFQATT and CDR2 SNEGSKA (reference sequence). V gave up 1 base and J gave up 5 bases, with 17 bases separating them. The CDR3 runs 15 residues. CDR3 in DNA: TGCAGTGCTAGAGCGGCCCTTAGAGTGATGGAGACCCAGTACTTC. Translated: CSARAALRVMETQYF.